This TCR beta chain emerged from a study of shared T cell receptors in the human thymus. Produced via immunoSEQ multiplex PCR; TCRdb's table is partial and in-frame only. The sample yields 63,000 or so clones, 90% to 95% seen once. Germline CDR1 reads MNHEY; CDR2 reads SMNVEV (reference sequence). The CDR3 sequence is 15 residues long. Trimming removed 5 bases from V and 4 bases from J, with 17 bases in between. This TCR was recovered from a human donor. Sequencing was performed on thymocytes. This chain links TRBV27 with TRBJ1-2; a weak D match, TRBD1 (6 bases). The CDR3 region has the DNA TGTGCCAGCAGTCCCTTACACAGGGAGTTCTATGGCTACACCTTC. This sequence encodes CASSPLHREFYGYTF.